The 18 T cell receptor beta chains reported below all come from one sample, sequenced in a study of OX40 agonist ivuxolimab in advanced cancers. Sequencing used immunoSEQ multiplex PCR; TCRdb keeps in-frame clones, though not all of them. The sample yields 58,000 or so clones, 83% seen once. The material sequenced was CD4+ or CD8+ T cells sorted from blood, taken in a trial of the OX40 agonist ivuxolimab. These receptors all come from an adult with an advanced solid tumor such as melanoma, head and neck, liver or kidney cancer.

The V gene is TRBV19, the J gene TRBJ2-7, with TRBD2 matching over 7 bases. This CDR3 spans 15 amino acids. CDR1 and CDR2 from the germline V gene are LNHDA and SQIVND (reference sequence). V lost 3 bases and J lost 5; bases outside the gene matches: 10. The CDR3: CASSIIWGGLHEQYF. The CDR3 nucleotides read TGTGCCAGTAGTATCATCTGGGGAGGGCTCCACGAGCAGTACTTC.

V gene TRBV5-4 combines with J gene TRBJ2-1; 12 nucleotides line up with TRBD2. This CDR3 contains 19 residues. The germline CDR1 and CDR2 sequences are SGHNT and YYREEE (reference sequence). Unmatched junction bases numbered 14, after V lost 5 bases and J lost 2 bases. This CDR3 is CASSSGTSGSGATYNEQFF. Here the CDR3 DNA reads TGTGCCAGCAGTTCCGGGACTAGCGGGTCGGGTGCCACCTACAATGAGCAGTTCTTC.

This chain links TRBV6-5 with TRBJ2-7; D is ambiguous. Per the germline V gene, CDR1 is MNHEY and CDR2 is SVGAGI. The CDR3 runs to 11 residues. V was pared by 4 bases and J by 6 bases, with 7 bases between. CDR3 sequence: CASSSRVEQYF. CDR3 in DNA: TGTGCCAGCAGTTCCCGTGTCGAGCAGTACTTC.

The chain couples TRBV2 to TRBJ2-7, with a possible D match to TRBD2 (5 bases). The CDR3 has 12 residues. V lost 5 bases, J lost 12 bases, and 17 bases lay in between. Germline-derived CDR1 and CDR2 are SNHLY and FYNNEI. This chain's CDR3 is CASSLAPRKRYF. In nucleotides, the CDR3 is TGTGCCAGCAGTCTAGCCCCCAGGAAACGGTACTTC.

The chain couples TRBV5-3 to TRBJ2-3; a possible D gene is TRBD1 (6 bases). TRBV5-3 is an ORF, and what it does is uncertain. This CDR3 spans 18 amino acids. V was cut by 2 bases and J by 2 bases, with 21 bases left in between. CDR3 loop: CARSFTGHRWVHTDTQYF. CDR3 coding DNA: TGTGCCAGAAGCTTTACAGGGCATCGATGGGTCCACACAGATACGCAGTATTTT.

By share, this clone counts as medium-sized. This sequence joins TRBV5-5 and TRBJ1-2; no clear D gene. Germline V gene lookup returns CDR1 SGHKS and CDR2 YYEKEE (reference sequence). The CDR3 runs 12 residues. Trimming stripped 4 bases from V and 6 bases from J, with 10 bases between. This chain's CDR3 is CASSRDLHGYTF. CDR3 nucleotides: TGTGCCAGCAGCCGGGATCTCCATGGCTACACCTTC.

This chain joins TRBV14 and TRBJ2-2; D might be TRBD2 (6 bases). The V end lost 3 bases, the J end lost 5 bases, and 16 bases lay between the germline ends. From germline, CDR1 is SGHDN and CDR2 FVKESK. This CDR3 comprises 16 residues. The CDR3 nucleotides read TGTGCCAGCAGCCAGCTTACTGGGGGAGGAACCGGGGAGCTGTTTTTT. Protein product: CASSQLTGGGTGELFF.

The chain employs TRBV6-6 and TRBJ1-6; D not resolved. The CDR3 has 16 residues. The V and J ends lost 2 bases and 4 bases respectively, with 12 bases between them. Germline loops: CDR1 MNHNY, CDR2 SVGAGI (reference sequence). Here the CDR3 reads CASSYPAEAYNSPLHF. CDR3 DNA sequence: TGTGCCAGCAGTTACCCCGCTGAGGCTTATAATTCACCCCTCCACTTT.

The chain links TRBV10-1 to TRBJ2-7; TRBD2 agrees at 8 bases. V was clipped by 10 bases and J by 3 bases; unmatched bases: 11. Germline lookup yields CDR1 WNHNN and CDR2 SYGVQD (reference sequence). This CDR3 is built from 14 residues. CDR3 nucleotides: TGCGCCAACCCAAGCTGGCGGGGGGACTACGAGCAGTACTTC. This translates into CANPSWRGDYEQYF.

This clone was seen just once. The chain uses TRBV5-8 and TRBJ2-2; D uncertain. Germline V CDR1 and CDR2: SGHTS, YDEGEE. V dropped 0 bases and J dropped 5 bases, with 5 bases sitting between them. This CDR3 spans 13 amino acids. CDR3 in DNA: TGTGCCAGCAGCTTGGCTGGGACCGGGGAGCTGTTTTTT. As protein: CASSLAGTGELFF.

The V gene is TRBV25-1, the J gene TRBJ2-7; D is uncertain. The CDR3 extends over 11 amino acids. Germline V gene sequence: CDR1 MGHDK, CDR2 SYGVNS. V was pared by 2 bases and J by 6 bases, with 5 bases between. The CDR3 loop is CASSENSEQYF. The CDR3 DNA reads TGTGCCAGCAGTGAAAACAGCGAGCAGTACTTC.

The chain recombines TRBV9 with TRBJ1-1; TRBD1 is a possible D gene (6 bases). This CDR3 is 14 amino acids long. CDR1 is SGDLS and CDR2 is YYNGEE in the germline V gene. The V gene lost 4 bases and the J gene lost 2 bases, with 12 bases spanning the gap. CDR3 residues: CASSQDSLNTEAFF. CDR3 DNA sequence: TGTGCCAGCAGCCAGGACAGCCTAAACACTGAAGCTTTCTTT.

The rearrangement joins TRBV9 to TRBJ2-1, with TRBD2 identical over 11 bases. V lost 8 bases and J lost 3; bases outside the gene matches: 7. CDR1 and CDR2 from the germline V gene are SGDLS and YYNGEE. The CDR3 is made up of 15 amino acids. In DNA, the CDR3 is TGTGCCAGTGGGACTAGCGGTCCCCACTACAATGAGCAGTTCTTC. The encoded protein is CASGTSGPHYNEQFF.

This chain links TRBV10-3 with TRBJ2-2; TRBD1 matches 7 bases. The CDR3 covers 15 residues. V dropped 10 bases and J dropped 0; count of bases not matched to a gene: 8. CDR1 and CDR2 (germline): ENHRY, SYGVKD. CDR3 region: CATQSGTANTGELFF. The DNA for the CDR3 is TGTGCCACTCAATCCGGGACAGCGAACACCGGGGAGCTGTTTTTT.

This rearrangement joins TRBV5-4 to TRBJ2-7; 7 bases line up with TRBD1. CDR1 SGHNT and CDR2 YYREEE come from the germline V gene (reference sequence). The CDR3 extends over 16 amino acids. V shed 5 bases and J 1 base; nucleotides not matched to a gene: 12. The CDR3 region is CASREGPTGTSYEQYF. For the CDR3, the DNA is TGTGCCAGCAGAGAGGGCCCGACAGGGACGTCCTACGAGCAGTACTTC.

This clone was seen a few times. This CDR3 reads CASSLALAGAHGYTF. The CDR3 DNA reads as TGTGCCAGCAGCTTAGCGCTGGCAGGGGCTCATGGCTACACCTTC. The chain employs TRBV7-9 and TRBJ1-2, with D tentatively TRBD1 (6 bases). V was pared by 0 bases and J by 6 bases, with 14 bases between. CDR3 length: 15 residues. Germline CDR1 is SEHNR and CDR2 is FQNEAQ (reference sequence). The variable domain in full, completed from reference TRBV7-9 and TRBJ1-2, reads DTGVSQNPRHKITKRGQNVTFRCDPISEHNRLYWYRQTLGQGPEFLTYFQNEAQLEKSRLLSDRFSAERPKGSFSTLEIQRTEQGDSAMYLCASSLALAGAHGYTFGSGTRLTVV.

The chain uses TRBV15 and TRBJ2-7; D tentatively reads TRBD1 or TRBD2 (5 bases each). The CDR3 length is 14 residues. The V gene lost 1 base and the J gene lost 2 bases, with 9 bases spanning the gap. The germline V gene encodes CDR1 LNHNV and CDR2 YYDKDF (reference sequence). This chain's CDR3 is CATSRAGAAYEQYF. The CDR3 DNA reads TGTGCCACCAGCAGAGCCGGGGCGGCCTACGAGCAGTACTTC.

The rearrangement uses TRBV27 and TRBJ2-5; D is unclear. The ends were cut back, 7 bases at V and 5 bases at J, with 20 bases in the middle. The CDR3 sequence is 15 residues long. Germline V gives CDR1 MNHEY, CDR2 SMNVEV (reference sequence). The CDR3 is CASKSPSYSGETQYF. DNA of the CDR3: TGTGCCAGCAAAAGCCCCTCCTATTCGGGCGAGACCCAGTACTTC.